This T cell receptor (beta chain) is from a study of T cells in Graves' hyperthyroidism and ophthalmopathy. The CDR3 has 15 amino acids. With V trimmed by 6 bases and J by 7 bases, 9 bases remained unmatched. Regions amplified from RNA transcripts were the TCR beta CDR3 regions. Initially, a first-round RT-PCR of the TCR CDR3 employed the HTBI primer set. Via MiXCR, TCRdb re-called the multiplex PCR reads, giving one row per CDR3 protein. The sample has 500,000 to 650,000 distinct CDR3 sequences; around 20% are singletons. Exclusion followed for patients with uncontrolled infection, other autoimmune disease, pregnancy or lactation. For the diagnoses, clinical symptoms, serum thyroxine and TRAb, thyroid ultrasound and orbital computed tomography were used.

The chain couples TRBV12-3 or TRBV12-4 to TRBJ1-4; 9 nucleotides line up with TRBD1. The receptor's source is a man in his forties or fifties with Graves' ophthalmopathy. The sample was blood. CDR3 sequence reads: CASRPEQGAGEKLFF. Written as DNA, the CDR3 is TGTGCCAGCAGACCAGAACAGGGGGCCGGTGAAAAACTGTTTTTT.